This is a list of T cell receptor beta chains from one sample in a study of blood T cell repertoires in COVID-19. Clones were sequenced by immunoSEQ multiplex PCR, and TCRdb holds only the in-frame ones, with some missing. Of roughly 400,000 clones listed, about 90% are singletons. Material: PBMCs or T cells enriched from blood (not recorded which). Receptors were obtained from a woman in her thirties who had recovered from COVID-19. Both conserved end residues are part of each CDR3. The D gene is left open where the match is weak. Clone sizes are given selectively: once, few, many, or a class where the clone is expanded.

TRBD2	few	TRBJ2-2	TRBV18	CASSPAGENTGELFF	TGTGCCAGCTCACCCGCGGGGGAGAACACCGGGGAGCTGTTTTTT
-	-	TRBJ2-5	TRBV19	CASSMDTIYQETQYF	TGTGCCAGTAGTATGGACACTATATACCAAGAGACCCAGTACTTC
TRBD1	-	TRBJ1-1	TRBV4-3	CASSQGDSYPIEAFF	TGCGCCAGCAGCCAAGGGGACAGCTACCCGATTGAAGCTTTCTTT
TRBD1	-	TRBJ2-2	TRBV28	CASSLVGQGFRELFF	TGTGCCAGCAGTTTAGTGGGACAGGGTTTCAGGGAGCTGTTTTTT
TRBD1	-	TRBJ1-6	TRBV2	CASRRGQGYNSPLHF	TGTGCCAGCAGGAGGGGACAGGGGTATAATTCACCCCTCCACTTT
-	-	TRBJ1-2	TRBV6-5	CASSRDTRSYGYTF	TGTGCCAGCAGTAGGGACACCAGGAGCTATGGCTACACCTTC
TRBD1	-	TRBJ1-1	TRBV12-3/TRBV12-4	CASSSRTGAEAFF	TGTGCCAGCAGTTCCCGGACAGGGGCTGAAGCTTTCTTT
TRBD1	-	TRBJ2-2	TRBV5-1	CASRQGQRDTGELFF	TGCGCCAGCAGACAGGGACAGAGAGACACCGGGGAGCTGTTTTTT
-	-	TRBJ1-1	TRBV4-2	CASRTATLLNTEAFF	TGTGCCAGCCGTACAGCCACCCTATTGAACACTGAAGCTTTCTTT
-	-	TRBJ2-1	TRBV7-3	CASSLSLGGNEQFF	TGTGCCAGCAGCTTATCCCTCGGGGGCAATGAGCAGTTCTTC
-	-	TRBJ1-3	TRBV6-5	CASSRDTRAGNTIYF	TGTGCCAGCAGCCGGGACACCAGAGCTGGAAACACCATATATTTT
-	-	TRBJ1-1	TRBV30	CAWRRGWETEAFF	TGTGCCTGGAGGCGTGGATGGGAGACTGAAGCTTTCTTT
-	-	TRBJ1-4	TRBV6-2/TRBV6-3	CASSYSNKRGEKLFF	TGTGCCAGCAGTTACTCGAATAAGCGAGGTGAAAAACTGTTTTTT
-	-	TRBJ1-2	TRBV11-2	CASSPLEDYGYTF	TGTGCCAGCAGCCCTCTCGAGGACTATGGCTACACCTTC
-	-	TRBJ1-6	TRBV28	CASSYGSDPSFSPLHF	TGTGCCAGCAGTTACGGGTCGGATCCCTCTTTTTCACCCCTCCACTTT
-	once	TRBJ1-2	TRBV27	CASSILQGDYGYTF	TGTGCCAGCAGTATTCTACAGGGTGACTATGGCTACACCTTC
-	-	TRBJ2-1	TRBV21-1	CASSKARDRVSYNEQFF	TGTGCCAGCAGCAAAGCTAGGGACAGGGTCTCCTACAATGAGCAGTTCTTC
-	-	TRBJ2-1	TRBV20-1	CSASRESQFF	TGCAGTGCTAGTCGGGAGAGTCAGTTCTTC
-	-	TRBJ1-5	TRBV19	CASTTDRPYQPQHF	TGTGCCAGTACCACTGACAGACCCTATCAGCCCCAGCATTTT
TRBD2	-	TRBJ2-7	TRBV14	CASSDRLAGGYEQYF	TGTGCCAGCAGCGATCGACTAGCGGGAGGGTACGAGCAGTACTTC
-	-	TRBJ1-1	TRBV29-1	CSVGGARNTEAFF	TGCAGCGTTGGTGGGGCTCGAAACACTGAAGCTTTCTTT
-	-	TRBJ2-7	TRBV5-1	CASSLTGYEQYF	TGCGCCAGCAGCTTGACAGGATACGAGCAGTACTTC
-	-	TRBJ2-1	TRBV27	CASSSSSSQREEQFF	TGTGCCAGCAGTTCATCGTCGTCGCAGAGGGAGGAGCAGTTCTTC
-	few	TRBJ1-4	TRBV7-8	CASSLSVNEKLFF	TGTGCCAGCAGCTTATCCGTTAATGAAAAACTGTTTTTT
TRBD1	-	TRBJ1-6	TRBV11-2	CASSWGTADNSPLHF	TGTGCCAGCAGTTGGGGGACAGCTGATAATTCACCCCTCCACTTT
-	-	TRBJ1-1	TRBV21-1	CASSEGREDTEAFF	TGTGCCAGCAGCGAAGGCCGGGAGGACACTGAAGCTTTCTTT
TRBD2	-	TRBJ2-7	TRBV19	CASTNGLAGMQYF	TGTGCCAGTACCAACGGACTAGCGGGAATGCAGTACTTC
-	-	TRBJ2-5	TRBV10-1	CASSDRAGQETQYF	TGCGCCAGCAGTGACCGGGCAGGGCAAGAGACCCAGTACTTC
-	-	TRBJ2-3	TRBV6-5	CASSSRLVQDTQYF	TGTGCCAGCAGTTCGAGACTGGTTCAAGATACGCAGTATTTT
TRBD1	-	TRBJ2-7	TRBV5-5	CASSPPPGQGAREQYF	TGTGCCAGCAGCCCCCCCCCGGGACAGGGGGCTAGAGAGCAGTACTTC
TRBD1	-	TRBJ1-1	TRBV7-2	CASRWSGTGNTEAFF	TGTGCCAGCAGATGGTCCGGGACAGGGAACACTGAAGCTTTCTTT
-	-	TRBJ1-1	TRBV4-1	CASSPNSGGNTEAFF	TGCGCCAGCAGCCCCAATTCAGGAGGGAACACTGAAGCTTTCTTT
TRBD1	-	TRBJ1-4	TRBV29-1	CSVGGTGRRGYSATNEKLFF	TGCAGCGTCGGAGGGACAGGTCGCAGAGGTTATTCCGCAACTAATGAAAAACTGTTTTTT
TRBD2	-	TRBJ2-7	TRBV6-5	CASSYHASGSSYEQYF	TGTGCCAGCAGTTACCACGCTAGCGGGAGCTCCTACGAGCAGTACTTC
-	-	TRBJ1-6	TRBV13	CASSLVAGLMSPLHF	TGTGCCAGCAGCTTAGTGGCAGGTCTTATGTCACCCCTCCACTTT
-	-	TRBJ2-7	TRBV7-3	CASSLSGAYEQYF	TGTGCCAGCAGCTTATCAGGGGCCTACGAGCAGTACTTC
TRBD1	-	TRBJ2-7	TRBV29-1	CSVWTGDSSYEQYF	TGCAGCGTTTGGACAGGGGATAGTTCCTACGAGCAGTACTTC
TRBD1	few	TRBJ1-1	TRBV7-2	CASSLDRGTEAFF	TGTGCCAGCAGCTTGGACAGGGGCACTGAAGCTTTCTTT
-	-	TRBJ1-2	TRBV10-3	CAITPEGNYGYTF	TGTGCCATCACCCCGGAGGGTAACTATGGCTACACCTTC
-	-	TRBJ2-5	TRBV5-6	CASSLPGDYETQYF	TGTGCCAGCAGCTTGCCAGGGGATTATGAGACCCAGTACTTC
-	-	TRBJ2-3	TRBV24-1	CATSDWAGSTDTQYF	TGTGCCACCAGTGATTGGGCGGGAAGCACAGATACGCAGTATTTT
-	-	TRBJ1-4	TRBV19	CASKQNNEKLFF	TGTGCCAGTAAACAGAATAATGAAAAACTGTTTTTT
-	-	TRBJ1-3	TRBV27	CASSPLSSSGNTIYF	TGTGCCAGCAGTCCACTGAGTTCGTCTGGAAACACCATATATTTT
-	-	TRBJ1-2	TRBV29-1	CSVLPRGAFGGYTF	TGCAGCGTTCTCCCCCGGGGGGCGTTTGGTGGCTACACCTTC
TRBD2	-	TRBJ2-1	TRBV9	CASSATGTSGRGNEQFF	TGTGCCAGCAGCGCTACCGGGACTAGCGGAAGGGGGAATGAGCAGTTCTTC
-	-	TRBJ1-1	TRBV9	CASSAGETNTEAFF	TGTGCCAGCAGCGCAGGGGAAACCAATACTGAAGCTTTCTTT
TRBD1	-	TRBJ1-1	TRBV7-6	CASSLREVGQQNTEAFF	TGTGCCAGCAGCTTAAGGGAGGTGGGACAGCAGAACACTGAAGCTTTCTTT
TRBD2	-	TRBJ2-2	TRBV2	CASNQRETGELFF	TGTGCCAGCAACCAGCGGGAGACCGGGGAGCTGTTTTTT
TRBD1	-	TRBJ1-2	TRBV30	CAWSSDRGAYGYTF	TGTGCCTGGAGTTCCGACAGGGGAGCATATGGCTACACCTTC
-	-	TRBJ1-5	TRBV28	CASSLHSQGWNQPQHF	TGTGCCAGCAGTCTCCATTCTCAGGGTTGGAATCAGCCCCAGCATTTT
TRBD2	-	TRBJ2-1	TRBV19	CASSSITSGGAGEQFF	TGTGCCAGTAGTTCGATAACTAGCGGGGGGGCGGGTGAGCAGTTCTTC
TRBD1	-	TRBJ2-7	TRBV19	CASRRRQGDNEQYF	TGTGCCAGTCGACGTAGACAGGGGGACAACGAGCAGTACTTC
TRBD2	-	TRBJ2-5	TRBV3-1/TRBV3-2	CASSRTSGSPGGTQYF	TGTGCCAGCAGCCGGACTAGCGGGAGCCCAGGAGGGACCCAGTACTTC
-	-	TRBJ2-5	TRBV7-9	CASSSRGSQETQYF	TGTGCCAGCAGCAGCAGGGGTTCCCAAGAGACCCAGTACTTC